In its sample, the clone carrying this TCR beta chain was seen many times. What it binds is unknown. These data originate in a study of Graves' ophthalmopathy and Graves' hyperthyroidism. Findings of the study overall: In predicting ophthalmopathy progression, the model reached roughly 69% sensitivity and under 85% specificity. Discrimination between ophthalmopathy and stable hyperthyroidism by a 13-signature model showed about 86% sensitivity and about 80% specificity.

The authors amplified TCR beta CDR3 regions, and they did so from RNA transcripts for repertoire sequencing. HTBI primers were used in a first-round RT-PCR, which preceded a second-round multiplex PCR. Each CDR3 protein is one row after TCRdb ran MiXCR on the multiplex PCR reads. This sample yields about 370,000 distinct CDR3 sequences, of which about a sixth are seen a single time; 2.4% belongs to the top ten. Per germline, CDR1 SGHRS and CDR2 YFSETQ. V was trimmed by 5 bases and J by 1 base, leaving 9 bases between them. The CDR3 has 13 amino acids. Patients newly diagnosed with hyperthyroidism, under 2 months' duration, were aged 18 to 65, the study reports. Symptoms, serum thyroxine and TRAb, thyroid ultrasound, and orbital computed tomography formed the diagnostic basis.

Sample: peripheral blood. The clonotype originates from an adult woman with stable Graves' hyperthyroidism. This chain connects TRBV5-1 to TRBJ1-1; D gene uncertain. In nucleotides, the CDR3 is TGCGCCAGCAGAGGTACAGAGAACACTGAAGCTTTCTTT. Its translation: CASRGTENTEAFF.